This T cell receptor (beta chain) was identified during a study of blood T cell repertoires in COVID-19. About the study: Acute-phase and convalescent COVID-19 samples originated in the United States, Italy and Spain. PBMCs, B-cell-depleted T cells, or T cells provided the cDNA or gDNA that made up the material.

CDR1 is LNHDA and CDR2 is SQIVND in the germline V gene (reference sequence). The germline V and J ends were trimmed by 6 bases and 2 bases, with 16 bases remaining between them. CDR3 length: 16 amino acids. Per the authors' pipeline: Amplified reference gene primers provided the basis for estimating nucleated cell counts. Using immunoSEQ multiplex PCR, the repertoire was profiled, and TCRdb retains in-frame clones only, with some absent. The V and J calls and clone size were taken over from that table, and D and trimming were inferred from the DNA. The table lists under 200,000 clones, around four fifths of them singletons.

This sequence originates from a woman in her sixties or seventies who had recovered from COVID-19. Input material: peripheral blood. The rearrangement joins TRBV19 to TRBJ2-2; tentatively, D is TRBD1 (6 bases). In DNA form, the CDR3 reads TGTGCCAGTAGGGGGGCCGGGGTTGGAAACACCGGGGAGCTGTTTTTT. Translation gives CASRGAGVGNTGELFF.